Listed below are T cell receptor beta chains from one sample, sequenced in a study of a mutant IDH1 vaccine in newly diagnosed glioma. The antigens for these receptors are not known. The repertoire was sequenced with immunoSEQ multiplex PCR; TCRdb's copy has only in-frame clones and lacks some. The sample carries tens of thousands of clones, roughly 83% recorded once. Source: PBMCs, taken from a glioma patient whose treatment included an IDH1 peptide vaccine. These receptors were taken from a woman in her twenties or thirties with glioma. Some clones in this sample may be carry-over from other donors' samples. Both conserved end residues are part of each CDR3. Fields, in order: J gene, V gene, D gene, clone size, CDR3 DNA, CDR3 protein. A D gene is named only where the DNA matches it firmly. The size entry is marked missing in some rows and otherwise reads once, few, many or a size class.

TRBJ2-7 | TRBV15 | TRBD2 | NA | TGTGCCACCAGCAGAGATGGGCGGGGGACCCTCTCCTACGAGCAGTACTTC | CATSRDGRGTLSYEQYF
TRBJ2-3 | TRBV2 | NA | NA | TGTGCCAGCACTGGCGTATTCACAGATACGCAGTATTTT | CASTGVFTDTQYF
TRBJ1-5 | TRBV27 | NA | NA | TGTGCCAGCAGTCGGCCAGGGGGCAATCAGCCCCAGCATTTT | CASSRPGGNQPQHF
TRBJ1-2 | TRBV6-5 | NA | NA | TGTGCCAGCAGCTCAGGGCAATACTATGGCTACACCTTC | CASSSGQYYGYTF
TRBJ2-7 | TRBV6-1 | NA | NA | TGTGCCAGCAAGAGGTTGGCCTTTAACGAGCAGTACTTC | CASKRLAFNEQYF
TRBJ2-7 | TRBV6-1 | NA | NA | TGTGCCAGCCCTCACCCGACATTGGGCTACGAGCAGTACTTC | CASPHPTLGYEQYF
TRBJ2-7 | TRBV5-4 | NA | NA | TGTGCCAGCAGCTTGTCAGGGGCGCAAGAGCAGTACTTC | CASSLSGAQEQYF
TRBJ2-7 | TRBV2 | NA | NA | TGTGCCAGCAGTCCTTGGGGGAGGGAGCAGTACTTC | CASSPWGREQYF
TRBJ2-1 | TRBV4-1 | TRBD2 | NA | TGCGCCAGCAGCCAAGATACTGGCCTAGCGGGAAGGTATGAGCAGTTCTTC | CASSQDTGLAGRYEQFF
TRBJ1-1 | TRBV10-1 | NA | NA | TGCGCCAGCAGTGAGTCGAGGGGAGGGTTGAACACTGAAGCTTTCTTT | CASSESRGGLNTEAFF
TRBJ1-1 | TRBV27 | NA | NA | TGTGCCAGCAGTTTATCGAAAACAGGGAGCACTGAAGCTTTCTTT | CASSLSKTGSTEAFF
TRBJ2-7 | TRBV7-9 | NA | once | TGTGCCAGCACCCCGTTCACGAGAGTATACGAGCAGTACTTC | CASTPFTRVYEQYF
TRBJ2-1 | TRBV19 | NA | NA | TGTGCCAGTAGTATGAGGTGGGACTCTTACAATGAGCAGTTCTTC | CASSMRWDSYNEQFF
TRBJ1-2 | TRBV30 | TRBD1 | NA | TGTGCCTGGAGCCTAGGACAGGCGGGTGGCTACACCTTC | CAWSLGQAGGYTF
TRBJ1-3 | TRBV6-1 | NA | NA | TGTGCCAGCAGTGAAAGGCAGACTTCTGGAAACACCATATATTTT | CASSERQTSGNTIYF
TRBJ1-2 | TRBV10-3 | NA | NA | TGTGCCATCAGTGAGTCGGTGCGGGGAAGAGGTGGCTACACCTTC | CAISESVRGRGGYTF
TRBJ1-1 | TRBV11-2 | NA | NA | TGTGCCAGCAGCTTTAGCGGTGGGTCGGGCACTGAAGCTTTCTTT | CASSFSGGSGTEAFF
TRBJ2-1 | TRBV28 | NA | few | TGTGCCAGCAGCCGACTGTCCTCCTACAATGAGCAGTTCTTC | CASSRLSSYNEQFF
TRBJ1-2 | TRBV2 | NA | NA | TGTGCCAGCAGTGAAACCAGGGCTTATGGCTACACCTTC | CASSETRAYGYTF
TRBJ2-1 | TRBV7-9 | TRBD2 | NA | TGTGCCAGCAGCTCGGGACTAGCGCGCTACAATGAGCAGTTCTTC | CASSSGLARYNEQFF
TRBJ1-2 | TRBV5-8 | NA | NA | TGTGCCAGTGGGGACGGATTCTATGGCTACACCTTC | CASGDGFYGYTF
TRBJ2-7 | TRBV5-5 | NA | NA | TGTGCCAGCAGCTTGGCCGGGGCTAGCGTGTACGAGCAGTACTTC | CASSLAGASVYEQYF
TRBJ1-5 | TRBV12-5 | NA | NA | TGTGCTAGTGGTTTTGGTAATCAGCCCCAGCATTTT | CASGFGNQPQHF
TRBJ2-7 | TRBV7-9 | TRBD2 | NA | TGTGCCAGCACCTTTAGCGGGGAGCAGTACTTC | CASTFSGEQYF
TRBJ1-5 | TRBV29-1 | TRBD1 | few | TGCAGCGTCCTTACAGGGGTTGGTCAGCCCCAGCATTTT | CSVLTGVGQPQHF
TRBJ1-5 | TRBV27 | NA | NA | TGTGCCAGCAGCCCTGATCCGAATCAGCCCCAGCATTTT | CASSPDPNQPQHF
TRBJ1-5 | TRBV29-1 | NA | NA | TGCAGCGTTGGGTCGGGAAGCAATCAGCCCCAGCATTTT | CSVGSGSNQPQHF
TRBJ1-1 | TRBV7-8 | NA | few | TGTGCCAGCAGCCGTCAGGGGTCCAACACTGAAGCTTTCTTT | CASSRQGSNTEAFF
TRBJ2-3 | TRBV30 | TRBD2 | NA | TGTGCCTATTCTAGCGGGAGGGCCGGTACGCAGTATTTT | CAYSSGRAGTQYF
TRBJ2-7 | TRBV20-1 | TRBD2 | NA | TGCAGTGCTACGGGAGGATACGAGCAGTACTTC | CSATGGYEQYF
TRBJ1-3 | TRBV7-2 | TRBD1 | NA | TGTGCCAGCAGCACGAGGACAGGGGCCGGAAACACCATATATTTT | CASSTRTGAGNTIYF
TRBJ2-7 | TRBV13 | TRBD2 | NA | TGTGCCAGCAGCCCCCTAGCTAGCGGGATAGGGGTCTCCTACGAGCAGTACTTC | CASSPLASGIGVSYEQYF
TRBJ2-1 | TRBV4-1 | TRBD2 | NA | TGCGCCAGCAGCCAAGATTCGGGAGGTCTCTACAATGAGCAGTTCTTC | CASSQDSGGLYNEQFF
TRBJ2-5 | TRBV6-5 | NA | once | TGTGCCAGCAGTTACTCGAATGTGGGGGAGACCCAGTACTTC | CASSYSNVGETQYF
TRBJ1-2 | TRBV7-9 | NA | NA | TGTGCCAGCAGCTTAAGGGGGGGCAACTATGGCTACACCTTC | CASSLRGGNYGYTF
TRBJ1-5 | TRBV5-6 | NA | NA | TGTGCCAGCAGTCCGGCCCGGGGTCAGCCCCAGCATTTT | CASSPARGQPQHF
TRBJ1-2 | TRBV19 | TRBD1 | NA | TGTGCCAGTAGGGAGACAGGGAACTATGGCTACACCTTC | CASRETGNYGYTF
TRBJ2-7 | TRBV29-1 | TRBD1 | NA | TGCAGCGTTCGGGGGGTGCCCACAGGGGGCAAGAACGAGCAGTACTTC | CSVRGVPTGGKNEQYF
TRBJ2-3 | TRBV19 | NA | NA | TGTGCCAGTAGTATGAGCAGGGACCCCACAGATACGCAGTATTTT | CASSMSRDPTDTQYF
TRBJ2-7 | TRBV19 | TRBD1 | NA | TGTGCCAGTAGTCCCGGGACAGGGTACGAGCAGTACTTC | CASSPGTGYEQYF
TRBJ2-3 | TRBV19 | NA | NA | TGTGCCAGTAGTAGGGGACTGGCAGATACGCAGTATTTT | CASSRGLADTQYF